The 16 T cell receptor beta chains reported below all come from one sample, sequenced in a study of T cells in Graves' hyperthyroidism and ophthalmopathy. RNA transcripts gave rise to amplified TCR beta CDR3 regions. In the first-round RT-PCR of the TCR CDR3, the HTBI primer set was used. TCRdb reanalysed the multiplex PCR reads using MiXCR and keeps one entry per CDR3 protein. The sample carries about 770,000 distinct CDR3 sequences, approximately 18% recorded once. The sample was blood. The receptors stem from a woman aged 50 to 65 with Graves' hyperthyroidism that later progressed to Graves' ophthalmopathy.

This chain connects TRBV6-5 to TRBJ1-2, with D possibly matching TRBD1 (5 bases). Trimming took off 6 bases at V and 3 bases at J, with 17 bases between the two ends. The CDR3 sequence is 15 residues long. Germline values: CDR1 MNHEY, CDR2 SVGAGI. CDR3 protein: CASSGVRTGDYGYTF. In DNA form, the CDR3 reads TGTGCCAGCAGCGGAGTGAGGACGGGGGACTATGGCTACACCTTC.

Only a few counts were recorded for this clonotype. The chain combines TRBV9 with TRBJ1-1; 8 positions match TRBD1. Trimming removed 0 bases from V and 5 bases from J; junction bases left unmatched: 3. Looked up from germline, CDR1 is SGDLS and CDR2 is YYNGEE. CDR3 length: 14 amino acids. The CDR3 reads CASSVGRGRTEAFF. CDR3 nucleotides: TGTGCCAGCAGCGTAGGCAGGGGGCGGACTGAAGCTTTCTTT.

The table lists this clonotype with a few counts. J is TRBJ2-5 and V is TRBV30; D unclear. Germline-derived CDR1 and CDR2 are GTSNPN and SVGIG (reference sequence). V was trimmed by 2 bases and J by 1 base, leaving 8 bases between them. CDR3 size: 13 residues. The CDR3 DNA reads TGTGCCTGGAGTTTAGGGATCCAAGAGACCCAGTACTTC. Translation gives CAWSLGIQETQYF.

This chain uses TRBV7-3 with TRBJ1-1; the D gene is possibly TRBD1 (6 bases). The CDR3 has 15 residues. CDR1 SGHTA and CDR2 FQGTGA come from the germline V gene. V dropped 5 bases and J dropped 2 bases, with 15 bases sitting between them. CDR3 in DNA: TGTGCCAGCAGCCAAATGGGGGCGGTTAACACTGAAGCTTTCTTT. Translation gives CASSQMGAVNTEAFF.

On this clonotype itself: Relative to the germline gene, one junction end is altered; a read error may explain this. The V gene is TRBV9, the J gene TRBJ2-5; D not certain. From germline, CDR1 is SGDLS and CDR2 YYNGEE. The CDR3 has 12 amino acids. The CDR3 nucleotides read TGTGCCAGCGGCGTAAGCCAAGAGACCCAGTACTTC. As protein: CASGVSQETQYF.

In the case of this clonotype: A read error may be the cause here, since a much bigger clone is one base away. This rearrangement joins TRBV7-2 to TRBJ1-1; perhaps TRBD1 as D (6 bases). This CDR3 has 13 residues. Germline values: CDR1 SGHTA, CDR2 FQGNSA. CDR3 DNA sequence: TGTGCCGGCAGCTGGGACATCAACACTGAAGCTTTCTTT. Translated: CAGSWDINTEAFF.

This clonotype was observed many times. The rearrangement joins TRBV2 to TRBJ2-3, with TRBD2 identical over 13 bases. V shed 7 bases and J 6 bases; nucleotides not matched to a gene: 4. CDR3 length: 14 amino acids. Per the germline V gene, CDR1 is SNHLY and CDR2 is FYNNEI. CDR3 residues: CASIGLAGVDTQYF. The CDR3 DNA reads as TGTGCCAGCATTGGACTAGCGGGGGTCGATACGCAGTATTTT.

This clonotype has a count of ten or more. V and J are TRBV5-1 and TRBJ2-1, with TRBD1 matching 7 bases. The V gene's germline CDR1 is SGHRS and CDR2 YFSETQ. This CDR3 is 18 amino acids long. Germline trimming cut 0 bases from V and 4 bases from J; bases unmatched to any gene: 13. The CDR3 DNA sequence: TGCGCCAGCAGCTTGGACCCCCGGGACAGCGGTTATTACAATGAGCAGTTCTTC. Protein product: CASSLDPRDSGYYNEQFF.

This clonotype was seen ten or more times. CDR3 amino acids: CASSEWDRGPEKLFF. CDR3 in DNA: TGTGCCAGCAGTGAATGGGACAGGGGCCCCGAAAAACTGTTTTTT. The chain couples TRBV2 to TRBJ1-4, with 10 bases aligning to TRBD1. The V gene's germline CDR1 is SNHLY and CDR2 FYNNEI. This CDR3 contains 15 residues. The junction had 5 bases not matched to a gene; V was cut back by 2 bases and J by 8 bases.

This clonotype was seen many times. V gene TRBV6-1 combines with J gene TRBJ2-5, with D unclear. V lost 1 base, J lost 0 bases, and 12 bases lay in between. Germline lookup yields CDR1 MNHNS and CDR2 SASEGT. This CDR3 spans 16 amino acids. The CDR3 reads CASSEEAGEYQETQYF. The CDR3 DNA reads TGTGCCAGCAGTGAAGAGGCTGGAGAGTACCAAGAGACCCAGTACTTC.

This clonotype was observed at least ten times. The chain recombines TRBV27 with TRBJ1-1; weak D call: TRBD1 (5 bases). This CDR3 region has 15 residues. Germline CDR1 reads MNHEY; CDR2 reads SMNVEV (reference sequence). The ends were cut back, 6 bases at V and 5 bases at J, with 19 bases in the middle. CDR3 loop: CASSSELGGGTEAFF. In DNA, the CDR3 is TGTGCCAGCAGCTCAGAACTAGGCGGGGGGACTGAAGCTTTCTTT.

The chain recombines TRBV7-6 with TRBJ2-2; 7 bases are a match to TRBD2. In germline, CDR1 is SGHVS, CDR2 FNYEAQ. The CDR3 is 18 residues long. Germline trimming cut 5 bases from V and 4 bases from J; bases unmatched to any gene: 16. CDR3 residues: CASSQPVLAIRGTGELFF. The CDR3 nucleotides are TGTGCCAGCAGCCAACCAGTACTAGCGATCCGGGGCACCGGGGAGCTGTTTTTT.

The gene calls are TRBV5-1 and TRBJ1-6; the match to TRBD1 covers 7 bases. Germline loops: CDR1 SGHRS, CDR2 YFSETQ. CDR3 size: 14 residues. The V and J ends lost 4 bases and 8 bases, in that order; junction bases with no gene match: 6. CDR3 nucleotides: TGCGCCAGCAGCACCGGGACAGTCGATTCACCCCTCCACTTT. Protein: CASSTGTVDSPLHF.

The sample holds many counts of this clonotype. CDR3 sequence (DNA): TGTGCCAGCAGGCCCTTCGGGACAGCAACTAATGAAAAACTGTTTTTT. Encoded protein: CASRPFGTATNEKLFF. The chain couples TRBV12-3 or TRBV12-4 to TRBJ1-4; 7 bases are a match to TRBD1. V was clipped by 6 bases and J by 0 bases; unmatched bases: 7. The CDR3 runs 16 residues.

The rearrangement links TRBV20-1 to TRBJ1-4; 7 positions agree with TRBD1. The CDR3 has 16 amino acids. The J segment lost 3 bases and the V segment lost 1 base, leaving 8 bases of the junction unmatched. CDR1 DFQATT and CDR2 SNEGSKA come from the germline V gene (reference sequence). The CDR3 is CSARVRQGRSNEKLFF. CDR3 sequence (DNA): TGCAGTGCTAGAGTTAGACAGGGTCGATCTAATGAAAAACTGTTTTTT.

This chain links TRBV29-1 with TRBJ2-1, with 9 nucleotides matching TRBD1. This CDR3 is 13 amino acids long. The junction had 6 bases not matched to a gene; V was cut back by 5 bases and J by 7 bases. Germline CDR1 is SQVTM and CDR2 is ANQGSEA. CDR3 sequence reads: CSVSGQGMNEQFF. The CDR3 DNA reads TGCAGCGTTTCGGGACAGGGAATGAATGAGCAGTTCTTC.